The present entry profiles one T cell receptor beta chain with its context. The V gene's germline CDR1 is SGHAT and CDR2 FQNNGV. CDR3 length: 16 amino acids. The source of the sample is a study of blood T cells in healthy people across ages. At the level of the study: T cells yielded about one barcoded beta molecule per two cells through template switching.

A second roughly 7 to 12 cycle PCR used barcoded and J-beta primers. TCRdb recomputed calls from the 5' RACE reads with MiXCR, one row per CDR3 protein. The table has about 970,000 distinct CDR3 sequences, roughly 47% seen once. Per sample, at least 6 micrograms of total RNA were extracted. The J gene is TRBJ2-7, the V gene TRBV11-2; possible D gene TRBD2, 6 bases. The end of the DNA aligns better with TRBJ2-5, so the J call may be wrong. The TCR originated in a woman aged 60-70 years in good health. The material sequenced was blood. In DNA, the CDR3 is TGTGCCAGCAGCTTAAGGGGAGGAGGGAGAAAGGGGACCCAGTACTTC. Its protein is CASSLRGGGRKGTQYF.